This T cell receptor beta chain was identified in a study of blood T cell repertoires in COVID-19. The table lists this clone with a few counts. The germline CDR1 and CDR2 sequences are LGHNA and YSLEER. CDR3 length equals 17 residues. The V segment lost 1 base and the J segment 2 bases; nucleotides outside the gene matches: 10. TCRdb keeps only in-frame clones here, not all; method: immunoSEQ multiplex PCR. The repertoire holds approximately 300,000 clones, with more than 85% as singletons. Assignment of participants to cohorts was predicated upon participant-reported clinical history. What was sequenced was PBMCs or T cells enriched from blood (not recorded which). This TCR was recovered from a woman aged 25 to 39 who had recovered from COVID-19. J is TRBJ2-7 and V is TRBV4-3; 8 nucleotides match TRBD2. The chain's CDR3 is CASSQGLRPAGAYEQYF. In DNA, the CDR3 is TGCGCCAGCAGCCAAGGTCTCCGTCCAGCGGGAGCCTACGAGCAGTACTTC.